One and the same sample provided the 24 T cell receptor beta chains below, sequenced in a study of cytomegalovirus exposure and HLA in healthy donors. Sequencing used immunoSEQ multiplex PCR; TCRdb keeps in-frame clones, though not all of them. The profile covers a few hundred thousand clones, with over 75% appearing a single time and approximately 0.96% taken by the ten largest. What was sequenced was PBMCs. All receptors derive from a man between 25 and 39 years old in good health and CMV-seronegative.

CDR3 sequence reads: CASSLQDRQETQYF. CDR3 in DNA: TGTGCCAGCAGCCTTCAGGACAGACAAGAGACCCAGTACTTC. The rearrangement uses TRBV14 and TRBJ2-5, with D perhaps matching TRBD1 (6 bases). Germline V gives CDR1 SGHDN, CDR2 FVKESK. V was pared by 4 bases and J by 2 bases, with 11 bases between. This CDR3 contains 14 residues.

This clone appeared once. CDR3 sequence reads: CAWSGRQGNQPQHF. The CDR3 region has the DNA TGTGCCTGGAGTGGTAGACAGGGAAATCAGCCCCAGCATTTT. The chain recombines TRBV30 with TRBJ1-5; 7 bases fit TRBD1. This CDR3 is 14 amino acids long. Germline V CDR1 and CDR2: GTSNPN, SVGIG (reference sequence). V shed 1 base, J shed 4 bases, and the junction held 4 bases outside the gene matches.

The chain has TRBV9 and TRBJ1-4; TRBD1 is a possible D gene (6 bases). CDR3 size: 15 residues. Per germline, CDR1 SGDLS and CDR2 YYNGEE. The V and J ends lost 3 bases and 3 bases respectively, with 12 bases between them. Here the CDR3 reads CASSGRGRSNEKLFF. CDR3 nucleotide sequence: TGTGCCAGCAGCGGGCGGGGGCGGTCTAATGAAAAACTGTTTTTT.

The V gene is TRBV27, the J gene TRBJ1-6; D is possibly TRBD1 (5 bases). CDR3 length: 14 residues. V was pared by 2 bases and J by 10 bases, with 12 bases between. Germline-derived CDR1 and CDR2 are MNHEY and SMNVEV (reference sequence). In DNA, the CDR3 is TGTGCCAGCAGTTTAGGAAGGGGCGTCTCACCCCTCCACTTT. Translation gives CASSLGRGVSPLHF.

The V call is TRBV10-1, the J call TRBJ1-1; D gene uncertain. The CDR3 is made up of 13 amino acids. The germline V gene encodes CDR1 WNHNN and CDR2 SYGVQD (reference sequence). Deletions cut 5 bases from V and 4 bases from J, with 11 bases between. DNA of the CDR3: TGCGCCAGCAGTTCCCCGGGAAGCACTGAAGCTTTCTTT. Amino acids: CASSSPGSTEAFF.

The CDR3 coding sequence is TGCGCCAGCAGCCCTGGAGGAGCTCCCCCCCTAGGCACCATATATTTT. It translates to CASSPGGAPPLGTIYF. The chain is built from TRBV5-1 and TRBJ1-3; D not resolved. Trimming left V 4 bases short and J 9 bases short, with 23 bases between. The CDR3 loop spans 16 amino acids. Germline V lookup: CDR1 SGHRS, CDR2 YFSETQ.

The rearrangement joins TRBV2 to TRBJ2-3, with D unclear. The CDR3 runs to 15 residues. Germline CDR1 is SNHLY and CDR2 is FYNNEI. V was clipped by 3 bases and J by 1 base, with 11 bases between them. The CDR3 protein is CASSEAVDGTDTQYF. CDR3 nucleotide sequence: TGTGCCAGCAGTGAGGCGGTTGACGGCACAGATACGCAGTATTTT.

The J gene is TRBJ1-6, the V gene TRBV6-5; no clear D. Germline V gives CDR1 MNHEY, CDR2 SVGAGI. The CDR3 consists of 13 residues. The V and J ends lost 0 bases and 10 bases respectively, with 7 bases between them. CDR3 DNA sequence: TGTGCCAGCAGTTACTCTGAGAGCTCACCCCTCCACTTT. This encodes CASSYSESSPLHF.

This clone was observed once. This sequence joins TRBV6-5 and TRBJ2-3; TRBD1 matches 8 bases. Germline CDR1 is MNHEY and CDR2 is SVGAGI. The CDR3 loop spans 15 amino acids. V was clipped by 6 bases and J by 3 bases; unmatched bases: 8. The CDR3 region is CASSRSTGVTDTQYF. Here the CDR3 DNA reads TGTGCCAGCAGCCGTTCGACAGGGGTAACAGATACGCAGTATTTT.

The J gene is TRBJ1-1, the V gene TRBV5-4; D might be TRBD1 (6 bases). V shed 5 bases and J shed 5 bases, with 13 bases lying between them. In germline, CDR1 is SGHNT, CDR2 YYREEE (reference sequence). CDR3 length equals 13 residues. CDR3 residues: CASSQQGGTEAFF. CDR3 coding DNA: TGTGCCAGCAGTCAACAGGGAGGGACTGAAGCTTTCTTT.

This clone has a single count. The gene calls are TRBV10-3 and TRBJ2-5; D possibly corresponds to TRBD2 (5 bases). Germline CDR1 ENHRY, CDR2 SYGVKD. V dropped 2 bases and J dropped 0 bases, with 10 bases sitting between them. The CDR3 has 15 amino acids. The CDR3 DNA reads TGTGCCATCAGTGAGGGACTTGAGTACCAAGAGACCCAGTACTTC. The encoded protein is CAISEGLEYQETQYF.

The gene calls are TRBV4-1 and TRBJ1-6, with TRBD1 as a possible D gene (5 bases). Germline lookup yields CDR1 MGHRA and CDR2 YSYEKL. Trimming removed 6 bases from V and 2 bases from J, with 14 bases in between. This CDR3 is 16 amino acids long. CDR3 bases: TGCGCCAGCAGTCCCCGACAGCAAGCCTATAATTCACCCCTCCACTTT. The encoded protein is CASSPRQQAYNSPLHF.

This chain joins TRBV10-2 and TRBJ2-5; 9 bases agree with TRBD2. The CDR3 has 18 amino acids. Losses at the gene ends were 4 bases for V and 1 base for J; bases not matched to a gene: 13. CDR1 and CDR2 from the germline V gene are WSHSY and SAAADI. CDR3 residues: CASSGGVPPGLAQETQYF. CDR3 in DNA: TGCGCCAGCAGTGGCGGGGTCCCACCGGGACTAGCCCAAGAGACCCAGTACTTC.

J is TRBJ1-1 and V is TRBV28; D remains ambiguous. The CDR3 has 15 residues. The V end was cut by 5 bases, the J end by 1 base, with 14 bases between. Per germline, CDR1 MDHEN and CDR2 SYDVKM. For the CDR3, the DNA is TGTGCCAGCAGTCCGTCGGTATCCCGGAACACTGAAGCTTTCTTT. Its protein product is CASSPSVSRNTEAFF.

The chain joins TRBV11-2 to TRBJ2-7; 7 bases are a match to TRBD2. The CDR3 is 17 amino acids. Germline-derived CDR1 and CDR2 are SGHAT and FQNNGV. The V and J ends lost 6 bases and 4 bases, in that order; junction bases with no gene match: 18. The CDR3 DNA sequence: TGTGCCAGCAGTTTGCGGACCGCTAGCGGTAGTTTTTACGAGCAGTACTTC. Protein sequence: CASSLRTASGSFYEQYF.

There are a few counts of this clone. The chain employs TRBV28 and TRBJ1-2, with D hard to call. This CDR3 is built from 13 residues. Germline loops: CDR1 MDHEN, CDR2 SYDVKM. Trimming stripped 6 bases from V and 12 bases from J, with 20 bases between. The CDR3 coding sequence is TGTGCCAGCAGATCCCTTCCTACCCTACGCAACACCTTC. Residues: CASRSLPTLRNTF.

V and J are TRBV14 and TRBJ2-1; 7 bases fit TRBD2. CDR1 is SGHDN and CDR2 is FVKESK in the germline V gene. There are 16 residues in the CDR3. The V and J ends lost 3 bases and 0 bases, in that order; junction bases with no gene match: 5. CDR3: CASSHSRGFSYNEQFF. CDR3 DNA: TGTGCCAGCAGCCACTCGCGGGGGTTCTCCTACAATGAGCAGTTCTTC.

The genes are TRBV10-1 and TRBJ1-1, with TRBD1 identical over 9 bases. Looked up from germline, CDR1 is WNHNN and CDR2 is SYGVQD (reference sequence). Trimming at V came to 3 bases and at J to 5 bases, leaving 7 bases not matched to a gene. There are 15 residues in the CDR3. CDR3 in DNA: TGCGCCAGCAGTGACACAGACAGGGGGAAAACTGAAGCTTTCTTT. This codes for CASSDTDRGKTEAFF.

The chain is built from TRBV5-1 and TRBJ2-5; 11 nucleotides align to TRBD2. This CDR3 spans 17 amino acids. J gave up 3 bases and V 0 bases, and 7 bases lay outside the gene matches. The germline gives CDR1 SGHRS, CDR2 YFSETQ. CDR3 protein: CASSLDLLAGEKETQYF. The CDR3 region has the DNA TGCGCCAGCAGCTTGGATCTACTAGCGGGGGAGAAAGAGACCCAGTACTTC. The full variable domain, in which reference TRBV5-1 and TRBJ2-5 provide the parts outside the CDR3, is KAGVTQTPRYLIKTRGQQVTLSCSPISGHRSVSWYQQTPGQGLQFLFEYFSETQRNKGNFPGRFSGRQFSNSRSEMNVSTLELGDSALYLCASSLDLLAGEKETQYFGPGTRLLVL.

The chain links TRBV9 to TRBJ2-5, with TRBD2 matching 11 bases. Germline loops: CDR1 SGDLS, CDR2 YYNGEE. The CDR3 is 17 residues long. V shed 0 bases, J shed 3 bases, and the junction held 7 bases outside the gene matches. Written as DNA, the CDR3 is TGTGCCAGCAGCGTAGGCCCTAGCGGGGGGTCCAAAGAGACCCAGTACTTC. Its translation is CASSVGPSGGSKETQYF.

Notes on this clone: The sample has other DNA sequences that encode this CDR3 too. The genes are TRBV27 and TRBJ1-2; 10 nucleotides line up with TRBD1. The CDR3 spans 12 residues. Germline CDR1 and CDR2: MNHEY and SMNVEV (reference sequence). V dropped 6 bases and J dropped 6; count of bases not matched to a gene: 1. The CDR3 nucleotides read TGTGCCAGCAGGACAGGGGGCCATGGCTACACCTTC. Translating gives CASRTGGHGYTF.

This chain joins TRBV27 and TRBJ2-7, with 8 bases matching TRBD1. The trim removed 0 bases at V and 0 bases at J, leaving 4 bases unmatched. This CDR3 contains 16 residues. Germline CDR1 and CDR2: MNHEY and SMNVEV (reference sequence). This chain's CDR3 is CASSLSKTGGSYEQYF. Here the CDR3 DNA reads TGTGCCAGCAGTTTATCGAAAACAGGGGGCTCCTACGAGCAGTACTTC.

J is TRBJ2-1 and V is TRBV5-6, with D perhaps matching TRBD1 (6 bases). The CDR3 totals 15 residues. Germline values: CDR1 SGHDT, CDR2 YYEEEE. V gave up 4 bases and J gave up 0 bases, with 11 bases separating them. The CDR3 DNA reads TGTGCCAGCAGCCCTTGGGACAACTCCTACAATGAGCAGTTCTTC. Residues: CASSPWDNSYNEQFF.

The chain is built from TRBV5-1 and TRBJ2-2; perhaps TRBD2 as D (6 bases). V shed 3 bases and J shed 1 base, with 16 bases lying between them. Germline V gene data show CDR1 as SGHRS and CDR2 as YFSETQ. The CDR3 runs to 17 residues. For the CDR3, the DNA is TGCGCCAGCAGCTCGGGATTAGCGGCCCTGAACACCGGGGAGCTGTTTTTT. It is translated as CASSSGLAALNTGELFF.